This T cell receptor (beta chain) was profiled in a study of T cells after yellow fever vaccination. Points from the study as a whole: The booster saw the reappearance of most primary-vaccination clones (approximately 97% CD4, 70% to 90% CD8).

This clonotype has just a few counts. Its specificity is unknown. UMIs and a universal primer site were added when TCR cDNA was made by 5'RACE template switching. One entry per CDR3 protein, called by TCRdb with MiXCR from the 5' RACE reads. The sample contains around 350,000 distinct CDR3 sequences, 6.2% of which appear only once. Germline loops: CDR1 SGHDT, CDR2 YYEEEE. CDR3 size: 13 residues. V lost 2 bases, J lost 0 bases, and 5 bases lay in between. V gene TRBV5-6 combines with J gene TRBJ1-1; D is undetermined. The source was PBMCs, collected 5 days after the yellow fever booster vaccination. The receptor comes from a young man who received the YFV17D yellow fever vaccine. CDR3 region: CASSFKMNTEAFF. The CDR3 region has the DNA TGTGCCAGCAGCTTTAAGATGAACACTGAAGCTTTCTTT.